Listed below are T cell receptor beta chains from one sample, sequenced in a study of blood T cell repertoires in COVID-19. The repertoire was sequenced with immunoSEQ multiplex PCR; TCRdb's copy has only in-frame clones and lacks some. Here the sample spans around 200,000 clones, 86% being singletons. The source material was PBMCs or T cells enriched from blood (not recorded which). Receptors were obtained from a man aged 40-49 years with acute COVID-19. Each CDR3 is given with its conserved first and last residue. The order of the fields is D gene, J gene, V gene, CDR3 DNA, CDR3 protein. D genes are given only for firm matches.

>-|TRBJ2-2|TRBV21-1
TGTGCCAGCAGCAAACTTCAGCGGGAGGGCCTCACCGGGGAGCTGTTTTTT
CASSKLQREGLTGELFF
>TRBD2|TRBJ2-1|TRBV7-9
TGTGCCGGCCAGGCCCTTAGCGGGGGGCACAATGAGCAGTTCTTC
CAGQALSGGHNEQFF
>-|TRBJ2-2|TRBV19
TGTGCCAGTAAAAGGCTCTTTTTACGGGGGAGCACCGGGGAGCTGTTTTTT
CASKRLFLRGSTGELFF
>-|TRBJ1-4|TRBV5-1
TGCGCCAGCAGCTTCTTCGGCAGTTTGGGTTGGAGTGAAAAACTGTTTTTT
CASSFFGSLGWSEKLFF
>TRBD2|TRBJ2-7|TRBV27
TGTGCCAGCAGTTTACTAGCGGGCGGGTACGAGCAGTACTTC
CASSLLAGGYEQYF
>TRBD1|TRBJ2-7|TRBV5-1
TGCGCCAGCAGCTTGGACCGGACAGGAACCTACGAGCAGTACTTC
CASSLDRTGTYEQYF
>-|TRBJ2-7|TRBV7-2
TGTGCCAGCAGCTTAGAAAGATTGAGAGGCGAGCAGTACTTC
CASSLERLRGEQYF
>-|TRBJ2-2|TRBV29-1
TGCAGCGTTGAGGAGAGGAAATCGAACACCGGGGAGCTGTTTTTT
CSVEERKSNTGELFF
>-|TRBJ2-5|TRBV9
TGTGCCAGCAGCAGCAGGGGAGAGACCCAGTACTTC
CASSSRGETQYF
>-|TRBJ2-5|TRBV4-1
TGCGCCAGCAGCCAAGAGCTTGGGGGGACCCCCAGGGCCCAGTACTTC
CASSQELGGTPRAQYF
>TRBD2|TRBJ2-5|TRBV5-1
TGCGCCAGCAGCTTGGAACTAGCGGGAGGAAAGACCCAGTACTTC
CASSLELAGGKTQYF
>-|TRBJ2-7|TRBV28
TGTGCCAGCAGCCGCCCCGACGCCCTCACAGGCGAGCAGTACTTC
CASSRPDALTGEQYF
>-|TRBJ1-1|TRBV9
TGTGCCAGCAGCGTAAGGGAGGACGACACTGAAGCTTTCTTT
CASSVREDDTEAFF